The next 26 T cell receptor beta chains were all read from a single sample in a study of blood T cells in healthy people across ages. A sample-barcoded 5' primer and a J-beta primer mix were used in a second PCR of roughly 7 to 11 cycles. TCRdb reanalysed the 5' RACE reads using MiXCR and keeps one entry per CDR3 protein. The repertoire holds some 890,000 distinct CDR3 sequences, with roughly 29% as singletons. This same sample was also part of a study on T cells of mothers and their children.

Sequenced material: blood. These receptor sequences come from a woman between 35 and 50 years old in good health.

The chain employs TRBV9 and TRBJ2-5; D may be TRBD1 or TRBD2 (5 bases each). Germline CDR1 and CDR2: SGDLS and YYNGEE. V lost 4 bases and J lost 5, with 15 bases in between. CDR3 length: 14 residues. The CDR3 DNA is TGTGCCAGCAGCCCAACTAGTAGGGACGAGACCCAGTACTTC. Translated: CASSPTSRDETQYF.

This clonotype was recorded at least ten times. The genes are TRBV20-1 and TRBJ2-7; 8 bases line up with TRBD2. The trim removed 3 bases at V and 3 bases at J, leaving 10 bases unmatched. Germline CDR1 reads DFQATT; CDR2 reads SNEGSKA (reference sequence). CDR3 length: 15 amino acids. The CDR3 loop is CSARVALRGDYEQYF. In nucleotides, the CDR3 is TGCAGTGCTAGGGTCGCTCTGCGGGGGGACTACGAGCAGTACTTC.

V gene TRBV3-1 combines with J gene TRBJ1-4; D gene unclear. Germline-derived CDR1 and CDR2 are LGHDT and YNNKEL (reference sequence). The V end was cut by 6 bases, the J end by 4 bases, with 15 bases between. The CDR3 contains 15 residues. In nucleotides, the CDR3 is TGTGCCAGCAGGCCTGAGGGCAGTCGTAATGAAAAACTGTTTTTT. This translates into CASRPEGSRNEKLFF.

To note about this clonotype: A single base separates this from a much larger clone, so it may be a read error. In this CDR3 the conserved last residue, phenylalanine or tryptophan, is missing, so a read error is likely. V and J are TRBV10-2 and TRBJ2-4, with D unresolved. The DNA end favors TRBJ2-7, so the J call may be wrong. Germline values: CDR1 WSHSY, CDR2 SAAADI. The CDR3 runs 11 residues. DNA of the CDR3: TGCGCCAGCAGTGAGAAGGGCGAGCAGTACTGC. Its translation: CASSEKGEQYC.

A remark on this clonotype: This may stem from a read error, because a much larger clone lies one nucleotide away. CDR3 residues: CASSSGSCYEQYF. For the CDR3, the DNA is TGTGCCAGCAGCAGCGGGTCTTGCTACGAGCAGTACTTC. This rearrangement joins TRBV7-9 to TRBJ2-7; possibly TRBD2 for D (6 bases). CDR3 length: 13 amino acids. Germline lookup yields CDR1 SEHNR and CDR2 FQNEAQ (reference sequence). V lost 5 bases and J 3 bases, leaving 11 bases between the germline ends.

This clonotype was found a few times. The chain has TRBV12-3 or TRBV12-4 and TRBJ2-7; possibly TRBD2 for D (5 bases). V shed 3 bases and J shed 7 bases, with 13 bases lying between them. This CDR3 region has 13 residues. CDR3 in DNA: TGTGCCAGCAGTTTCAGGCGATCGGGGGAGCAGTACTTC. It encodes CASSFRRSGEQYF.

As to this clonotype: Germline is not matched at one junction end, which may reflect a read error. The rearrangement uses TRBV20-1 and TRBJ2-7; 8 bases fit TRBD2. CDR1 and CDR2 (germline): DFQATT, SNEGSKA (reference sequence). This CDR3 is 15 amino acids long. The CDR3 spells CNARALAASSYEQYF. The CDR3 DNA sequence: TGCAATGCTAGGGCACTAGCGGCCTCCTCCTACGAGCAGTACTTC.

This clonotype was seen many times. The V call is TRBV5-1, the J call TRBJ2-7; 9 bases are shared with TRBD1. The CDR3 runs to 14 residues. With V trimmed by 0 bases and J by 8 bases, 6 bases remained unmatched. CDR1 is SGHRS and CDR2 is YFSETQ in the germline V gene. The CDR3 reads CASSLGDRVMQQYF. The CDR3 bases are TGCGCCAGCAGCTTGGGGGACAGGGTAATGCAGCAGTACTTC.

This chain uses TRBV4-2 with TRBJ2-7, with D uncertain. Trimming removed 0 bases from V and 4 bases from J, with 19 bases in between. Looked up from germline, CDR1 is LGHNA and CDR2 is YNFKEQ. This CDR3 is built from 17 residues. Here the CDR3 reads CASSQDQAAHRDYEQYF. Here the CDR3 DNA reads TGTGCCAGCAGCCAAGATCAGGCAGCCCATAGAGATTACGAGCAGTACTTC.

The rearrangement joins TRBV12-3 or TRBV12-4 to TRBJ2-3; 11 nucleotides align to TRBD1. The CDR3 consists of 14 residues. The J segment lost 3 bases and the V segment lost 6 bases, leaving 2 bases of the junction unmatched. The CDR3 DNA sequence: TGTGCCAGCAGGGGGACAGGGGGAACAGATACGCAGTATTTT. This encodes CASRGTGGTDTQYF.

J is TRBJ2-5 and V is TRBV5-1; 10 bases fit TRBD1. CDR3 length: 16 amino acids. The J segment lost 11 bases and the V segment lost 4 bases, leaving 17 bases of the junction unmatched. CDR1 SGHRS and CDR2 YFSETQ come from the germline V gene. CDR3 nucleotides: TGCGCCAGCAGCCCGATTAGGGGGACAGGGGCCGATGAGCAGTACTTC. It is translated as CASSPIRGTGADEQYF.

The CDR3 is CASSSRGTVRPLTQYF. The CDR3, as DNA: TGTGCCAGCAGTTCCCGCGGGACCGTACGACCGTTGACCCAGTACTTC. The chain is built from TRBV12-3 or TRBV12-4 and TRBJ2-5; D may be TRBD2 (6 bases). Trimming took off 4 bases at V and 7 bases at J, with 22 bases between the two ends. This CDR3 is built from 16 residues.

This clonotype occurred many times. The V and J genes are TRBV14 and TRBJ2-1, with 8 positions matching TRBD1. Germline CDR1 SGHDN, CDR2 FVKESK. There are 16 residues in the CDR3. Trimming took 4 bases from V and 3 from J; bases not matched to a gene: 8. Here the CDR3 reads CASSRGQGAIYNEQFF. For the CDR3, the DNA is TGTGCCAGCAGCCGGGGTCAGGGGGCGATCTACAATGAGCAGTTCTTC. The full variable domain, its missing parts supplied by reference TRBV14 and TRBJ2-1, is EAGVTQFPSHSVIEKGQTVTLRCDPISGHDNLYWYRRVMGKEIKFLLHFVKESKQDESGMPNNRFLAERTGGTYSTLKVQPAELEDSGVYFCASSRGQGAIYNEQFFGPGTRLTVL.

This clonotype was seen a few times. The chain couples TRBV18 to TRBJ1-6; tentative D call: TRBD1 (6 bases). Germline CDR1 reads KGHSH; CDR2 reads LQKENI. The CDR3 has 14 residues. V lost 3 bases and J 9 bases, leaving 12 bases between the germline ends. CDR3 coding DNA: TGTGCCAGCTCACCTGGCAGGGGCGGTTCACCCCTCCACTTT. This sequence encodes CASSPGRGGSPLHF.

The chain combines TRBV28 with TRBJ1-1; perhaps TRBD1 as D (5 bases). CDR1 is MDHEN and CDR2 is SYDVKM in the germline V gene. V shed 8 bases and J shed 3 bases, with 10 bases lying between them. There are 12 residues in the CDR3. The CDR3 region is CASASGDTEAFF. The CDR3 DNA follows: TGTGCCAGCGCGTCGGGGGACACTGAAGCTTTCTTT.

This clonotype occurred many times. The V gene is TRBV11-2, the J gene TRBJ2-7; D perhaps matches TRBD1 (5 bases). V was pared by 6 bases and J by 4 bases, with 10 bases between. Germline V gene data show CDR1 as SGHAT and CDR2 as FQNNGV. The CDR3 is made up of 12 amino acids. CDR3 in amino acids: CASRETGYEQYF. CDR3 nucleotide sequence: TGTGCCAGCAGAGAAACAGGATACGAGCAGTACTTC.

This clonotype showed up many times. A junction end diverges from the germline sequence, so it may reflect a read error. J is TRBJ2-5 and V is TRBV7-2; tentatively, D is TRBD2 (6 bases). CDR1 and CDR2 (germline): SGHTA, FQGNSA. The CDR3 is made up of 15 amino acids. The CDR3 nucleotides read TGTGCCAGCAGTTTAGGTTGGCGGGGCATGGAGACCCAGTACTTC. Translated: CASSLGWRGMETQYF.

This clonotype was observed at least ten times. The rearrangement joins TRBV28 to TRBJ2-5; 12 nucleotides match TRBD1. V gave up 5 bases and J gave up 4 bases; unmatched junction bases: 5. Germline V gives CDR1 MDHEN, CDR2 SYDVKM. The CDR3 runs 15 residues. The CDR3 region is CASSPGDRGRETQYF. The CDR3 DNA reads TGTGCCAGCAGTCCTGGGGACAGGGGGCGAGAGACCCAGTACTTC.

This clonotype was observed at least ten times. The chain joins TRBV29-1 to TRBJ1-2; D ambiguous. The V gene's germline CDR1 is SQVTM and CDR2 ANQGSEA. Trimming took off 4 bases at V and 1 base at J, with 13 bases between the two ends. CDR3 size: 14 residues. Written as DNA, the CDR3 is TGCAGCGTTGGGGTTTCGAGTGGTAACTATGGCTACACCTTC. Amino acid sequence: CSVGVSSGNYGYTF.

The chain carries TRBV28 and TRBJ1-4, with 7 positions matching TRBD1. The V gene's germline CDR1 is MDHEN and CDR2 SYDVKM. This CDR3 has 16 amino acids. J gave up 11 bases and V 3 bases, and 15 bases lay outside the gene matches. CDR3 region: CASSFPHYRGMEKLFF. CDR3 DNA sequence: TGTGCCAGCAGTTTCCCACATTACAGGGGCATGGAGAAACTGTTTTTT. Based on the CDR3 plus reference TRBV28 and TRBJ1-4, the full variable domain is DVKVTQSSRYLVKRTGEKVFLECVQDMDHENMFWYRQDPGLGLRLIYFSYDVKMKEKGDIPEGYSVSREKKERFSLILESASTNQTSMYLCASSFPHYRGMEKLFFGSGTQLSVL.

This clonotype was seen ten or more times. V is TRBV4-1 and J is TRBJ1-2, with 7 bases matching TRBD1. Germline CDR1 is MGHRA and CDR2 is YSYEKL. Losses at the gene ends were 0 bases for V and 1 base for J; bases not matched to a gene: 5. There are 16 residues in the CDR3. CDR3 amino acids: CASSQDPGGVNYGYTF. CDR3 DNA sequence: TGCGCCAGCAGCCAAGATCCAGGGGGAGTTAACTATGGCTACACCTTC.

CDR3 DNA: TGTGCCAGCAGTGTAACGAGGGTCATGGAGACCCAGTACTTC. Its protein is CASSVTRVMETQYF. The V gene is TRBV2, the J gene TRBJ2-5; D possibly corresponds to TRBD2 (5 bases). Between the trimmed V and J ends, which lost 4 bases and 5 bases, there was a span of 14 bases. Germline CDR1 reads SNHLY; CDR2 reads FYNNEI. The CDR3 has 14 residues.

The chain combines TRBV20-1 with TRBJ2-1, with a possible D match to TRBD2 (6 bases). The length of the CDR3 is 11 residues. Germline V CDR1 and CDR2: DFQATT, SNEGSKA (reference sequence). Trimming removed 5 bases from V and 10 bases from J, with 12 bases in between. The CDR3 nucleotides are TGCAGTGCTGTGCGGGACCCCGAGCAGTTCTTC. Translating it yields CSAVRDPEQFF.

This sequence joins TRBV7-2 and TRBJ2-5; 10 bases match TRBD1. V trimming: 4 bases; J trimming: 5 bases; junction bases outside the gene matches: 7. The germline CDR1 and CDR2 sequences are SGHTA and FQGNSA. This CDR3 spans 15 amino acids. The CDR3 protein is CASSSPRDRGETQYF. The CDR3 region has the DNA TGTGCCAGCAGCTCGCCCCGGGACAGGGGTGAGACCCAGTACTTC.

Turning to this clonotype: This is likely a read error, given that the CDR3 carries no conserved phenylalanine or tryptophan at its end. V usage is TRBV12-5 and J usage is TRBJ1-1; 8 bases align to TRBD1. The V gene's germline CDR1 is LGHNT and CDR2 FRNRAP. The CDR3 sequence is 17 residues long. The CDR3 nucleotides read TGTGCTAGCGGTTTGGTAGGTGGGCAGGGGGCACACACTGAAGCTTTCTTG. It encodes CASGLVGGQGAHTEAFL.

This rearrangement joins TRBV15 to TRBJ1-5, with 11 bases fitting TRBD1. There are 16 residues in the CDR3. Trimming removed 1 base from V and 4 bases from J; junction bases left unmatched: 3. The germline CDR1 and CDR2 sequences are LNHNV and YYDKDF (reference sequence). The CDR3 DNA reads TGTGCCACCAGCAGAGGCGGACAGGGGGCAAATCAGCCCCAGCATTTT. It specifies CATSRGGQGANQPQHF. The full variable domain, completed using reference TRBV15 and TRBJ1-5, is DAMVIQNPRYQVTQFGKPVTLSCSQTLNHNVMYWYQQKSSQAPKLLFHYYDKDFNNEADTPDNFQSRRPNTSFCFLDIRSPGLGDTAMYLCATSRGGQGANQPQHFGDGTRLSIL.